The clone carrying this TCR beta chain was recorded only once. What it binds is unknown. This entry belongs to a study of OX40 agonist ivuxolimab in advanced cancers. Overall study findings and caveats: Within 6 weeks, CD4+ and CD8+ blood T cells expanded clonally at 0.1 to 3.0 mg/kg. On average, a greater number of expanded clones characterised CD8+ T cells relative to CD4+.

No patient had autoimmune disease or received systemic immunosuppression. Baseline was the first blood sampling point, followed by cycle 4 day 1 and cycle 7 day 1. Germline trimming cut 5 bases from V and 4 bases from J; bases unmatched to any gene: 12. Germline V gives CDR1 SGHTA, CDR2 FQGNSA. The CDR3 has 17 amino acids. Sequencing used immunoSEQ multiplex PCR; TCRdb keeps in-frame clones, though not all of them. Among roughly 10,000 clones listed, 76% were seen once. The chain recombines TRBV7-2 with TRBJ2-3, with TRBD2 matching 10 bases. This clonotype was sampled from an adult with an advanced solid tumor such as melanoma, head and neck, liver or kidney cancer. Sequenced material: CD4+ or CD8+ T cells sorted from blood, taken in a trial of the OX40 agonist ivuxolimab. The CDR3 loop is CASSINRAGGQPDTQYF. CDR3 bases: TGTGCCAGCAGCATCAATCGAGCGGGGGGGCAACCAGATACGCAGTATTTT.